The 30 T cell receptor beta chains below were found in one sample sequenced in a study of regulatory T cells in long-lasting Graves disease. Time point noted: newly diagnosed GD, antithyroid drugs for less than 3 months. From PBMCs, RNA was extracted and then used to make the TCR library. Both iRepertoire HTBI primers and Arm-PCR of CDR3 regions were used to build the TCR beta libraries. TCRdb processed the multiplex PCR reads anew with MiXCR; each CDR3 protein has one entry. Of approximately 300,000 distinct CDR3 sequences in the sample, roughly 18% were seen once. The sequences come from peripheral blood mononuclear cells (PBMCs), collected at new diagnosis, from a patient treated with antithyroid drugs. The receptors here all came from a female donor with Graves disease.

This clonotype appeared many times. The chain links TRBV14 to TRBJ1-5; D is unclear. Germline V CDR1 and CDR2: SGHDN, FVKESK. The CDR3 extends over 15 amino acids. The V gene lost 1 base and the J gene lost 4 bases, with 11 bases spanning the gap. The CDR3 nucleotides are TGTGCCAGCAGCCAAGGGGCGGGTTCGAATCAGCCCCAGCATTTT. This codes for CASSQGAGSNQPQHF.

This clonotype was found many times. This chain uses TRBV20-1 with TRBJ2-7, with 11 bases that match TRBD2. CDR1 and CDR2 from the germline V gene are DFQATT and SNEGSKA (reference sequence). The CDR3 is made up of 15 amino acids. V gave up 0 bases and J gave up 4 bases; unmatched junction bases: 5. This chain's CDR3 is CSAREVASGRYEQYF. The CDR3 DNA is TGCAGTGCTAGAGAGGTGGCTAGCGGGAGGTACGAGCAGTACTTC.

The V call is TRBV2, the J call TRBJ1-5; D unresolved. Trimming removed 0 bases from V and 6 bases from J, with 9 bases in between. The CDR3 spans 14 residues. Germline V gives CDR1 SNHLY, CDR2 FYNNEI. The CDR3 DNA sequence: TGTGCCAGCAGTGAAGCTATCGCGACTCAGCCCCAGCATTTT. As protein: CASSEAIATQPQHF.

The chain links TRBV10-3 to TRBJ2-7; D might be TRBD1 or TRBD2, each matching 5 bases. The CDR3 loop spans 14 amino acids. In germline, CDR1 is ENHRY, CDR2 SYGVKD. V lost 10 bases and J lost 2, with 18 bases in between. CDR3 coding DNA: TGTGCCACCCAAAATGGGGACGGGCCCTACGAGCAGTACTTC. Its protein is CATQNGDGPYEQYF.

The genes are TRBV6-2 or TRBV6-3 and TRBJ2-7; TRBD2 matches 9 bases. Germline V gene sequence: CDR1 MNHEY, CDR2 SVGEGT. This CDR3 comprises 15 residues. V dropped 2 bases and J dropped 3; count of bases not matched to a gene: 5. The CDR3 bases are TGTGCCAGCAGTTACGGGGCTAGCGGGGACTACGAGCAGTACTTC. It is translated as CASSYGASGDYEQYF.

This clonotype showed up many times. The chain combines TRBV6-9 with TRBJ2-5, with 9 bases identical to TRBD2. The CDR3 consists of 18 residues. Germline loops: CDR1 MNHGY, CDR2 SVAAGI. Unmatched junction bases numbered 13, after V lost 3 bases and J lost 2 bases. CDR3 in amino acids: CASSYSLFSGSRQETQYF. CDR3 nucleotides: TGTGCCAGCAGTTACTCTTTATTTAGCGGGAGTAGGCAAGAGACCCAGTACTTC.

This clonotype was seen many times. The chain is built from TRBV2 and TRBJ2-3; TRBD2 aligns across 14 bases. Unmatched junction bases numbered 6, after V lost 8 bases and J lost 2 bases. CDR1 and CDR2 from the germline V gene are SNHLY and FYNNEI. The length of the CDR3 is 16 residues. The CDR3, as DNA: TGTGCCAGCCGTCGGGGACTAGCGGGGGCCACAGATACGCAGTATTTT. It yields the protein CASRRGLAGATDTQYF.

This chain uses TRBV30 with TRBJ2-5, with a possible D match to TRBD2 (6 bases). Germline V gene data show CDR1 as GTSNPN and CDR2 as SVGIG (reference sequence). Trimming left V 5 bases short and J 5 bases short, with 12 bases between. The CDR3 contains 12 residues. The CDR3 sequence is CAWGEVLETQYF. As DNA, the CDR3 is TGTGCCTGGGGGGAGGTTCTGGAGACCCAGTACTTC.

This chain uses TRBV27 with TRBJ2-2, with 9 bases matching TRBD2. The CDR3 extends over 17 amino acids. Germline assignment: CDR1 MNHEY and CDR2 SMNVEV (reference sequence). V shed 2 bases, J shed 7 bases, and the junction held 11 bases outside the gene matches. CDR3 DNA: TGTGCCAGCAGTTTAGGACGACTAGCGGTTCAAATCGGGGAGCTGTTTTTT. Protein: CASSLGRLAVQIGELFF.

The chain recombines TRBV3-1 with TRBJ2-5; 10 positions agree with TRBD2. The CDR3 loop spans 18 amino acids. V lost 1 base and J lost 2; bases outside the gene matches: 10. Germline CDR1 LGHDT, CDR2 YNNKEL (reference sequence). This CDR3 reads CASSQGYRLAGEQETQYF. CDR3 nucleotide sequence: TGTGCCAGCAGCCAAGGGTATCGGCTAGCGGGGGAGCAAGAGACCCAGTACTTC.

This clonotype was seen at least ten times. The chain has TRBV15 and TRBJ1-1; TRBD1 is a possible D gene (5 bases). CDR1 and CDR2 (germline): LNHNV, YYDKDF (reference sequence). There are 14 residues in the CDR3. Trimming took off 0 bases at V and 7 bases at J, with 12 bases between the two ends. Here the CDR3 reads CATSRDLGAGEAFF. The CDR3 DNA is TGTGCCACCAGCAGAGACCTAGGGGCGGGTGAAGCTTTCTTT.

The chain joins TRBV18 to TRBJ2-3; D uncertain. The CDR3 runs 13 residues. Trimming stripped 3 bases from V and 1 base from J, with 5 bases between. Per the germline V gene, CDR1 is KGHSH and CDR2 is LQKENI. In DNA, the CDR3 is TGTGCCAGCTCACCCCAGCGCACAGATACGCAGTATTTT. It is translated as CASSPQRTDTQYF.

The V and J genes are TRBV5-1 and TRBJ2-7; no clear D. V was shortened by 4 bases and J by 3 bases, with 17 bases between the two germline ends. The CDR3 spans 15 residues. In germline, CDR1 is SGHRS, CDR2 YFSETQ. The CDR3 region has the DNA TGCGCCAGCAGCCTAGAAAGATTGGCCGGCTACGAGCAGTACTTC. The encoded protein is CASSLERLAGYEQYF.

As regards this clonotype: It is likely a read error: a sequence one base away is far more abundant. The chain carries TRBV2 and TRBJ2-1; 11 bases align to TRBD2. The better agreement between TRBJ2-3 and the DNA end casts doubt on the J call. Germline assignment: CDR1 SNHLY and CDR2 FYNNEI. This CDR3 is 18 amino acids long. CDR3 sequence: CASPKGSGRAATADTQYF. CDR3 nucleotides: TGTGCCAGCCCTAAGGGTAGCGGGAGGGCCGCCACGGCGGATACGCAGTATTTT.

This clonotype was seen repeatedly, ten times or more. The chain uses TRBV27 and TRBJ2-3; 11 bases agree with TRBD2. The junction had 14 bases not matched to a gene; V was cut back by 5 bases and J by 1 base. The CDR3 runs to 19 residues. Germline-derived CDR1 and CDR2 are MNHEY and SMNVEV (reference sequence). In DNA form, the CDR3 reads TGTGCCAGCAGTCGCAGACTAGCGGGGCCCCCCCGCGGCACAGATACGCAGTATTTT. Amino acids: CASSRRLAGPPRGTDTQYF.

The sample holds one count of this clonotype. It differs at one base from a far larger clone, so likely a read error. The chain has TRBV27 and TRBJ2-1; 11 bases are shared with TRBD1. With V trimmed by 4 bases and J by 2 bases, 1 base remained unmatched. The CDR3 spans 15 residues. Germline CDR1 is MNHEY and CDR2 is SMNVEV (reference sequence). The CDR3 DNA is TGTGCCAGCAGTTCGGGACAGGGGGCCTACAATGAGCAGTTCTTC. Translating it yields CASSSGQGAYNEQFF.

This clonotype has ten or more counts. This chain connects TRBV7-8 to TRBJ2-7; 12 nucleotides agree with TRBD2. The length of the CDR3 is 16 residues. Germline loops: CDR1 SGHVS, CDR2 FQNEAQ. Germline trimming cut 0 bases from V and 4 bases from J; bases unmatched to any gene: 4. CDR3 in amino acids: CASSLAGTSGYYEQYF. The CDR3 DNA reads TGTGCCAGCAGCTTAGCTGGGACTAGCGGGTATTACGAGCAGTACTTC.

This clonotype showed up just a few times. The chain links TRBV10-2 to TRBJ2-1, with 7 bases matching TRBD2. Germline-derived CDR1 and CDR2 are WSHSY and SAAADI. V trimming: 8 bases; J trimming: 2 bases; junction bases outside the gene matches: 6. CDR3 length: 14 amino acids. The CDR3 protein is CASGRSGTYNEQFF. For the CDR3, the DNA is TGCGCCAGCGGGCGGAGCGGGACCTACAATGAGCAGTTCTTC.

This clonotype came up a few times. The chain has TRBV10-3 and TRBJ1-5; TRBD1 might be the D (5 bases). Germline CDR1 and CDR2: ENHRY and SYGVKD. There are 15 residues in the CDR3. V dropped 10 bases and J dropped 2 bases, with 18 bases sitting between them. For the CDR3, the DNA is TGTGCCAGTAGCCCCGATGGGGGTGGCAATCAGCCCCAGCATTTT. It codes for CASSPDGGGNQPQHF.

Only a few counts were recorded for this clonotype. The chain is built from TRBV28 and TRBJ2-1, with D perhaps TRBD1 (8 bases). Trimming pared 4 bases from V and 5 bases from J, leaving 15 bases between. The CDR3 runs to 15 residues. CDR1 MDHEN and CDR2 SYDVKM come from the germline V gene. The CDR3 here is CASSSRQGRDNEQFF. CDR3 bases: TGTGCCAGCAGTTCAAGACAGGGGAGGGACAATGAGCAGTTCTTC.

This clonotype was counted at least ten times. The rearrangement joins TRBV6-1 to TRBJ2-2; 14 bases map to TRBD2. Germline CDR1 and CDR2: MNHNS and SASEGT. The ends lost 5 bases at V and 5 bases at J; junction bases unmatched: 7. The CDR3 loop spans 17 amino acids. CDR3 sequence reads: CASSPTGLAGETGELFF. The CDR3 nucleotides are TGTGCCAGCAGTCCGACGGGACTAGCGGGAGAAACCGGGGAGCTGTTTTTT.

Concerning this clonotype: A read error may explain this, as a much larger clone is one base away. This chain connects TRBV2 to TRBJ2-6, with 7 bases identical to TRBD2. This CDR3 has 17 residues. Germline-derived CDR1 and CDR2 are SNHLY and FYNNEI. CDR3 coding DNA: TGTGCCAGCAGGCTCCTAGCGGATAGCTCTGGGGCCAGCGTCCTGACTTTC. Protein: CASRLLADSSGASVLTF.

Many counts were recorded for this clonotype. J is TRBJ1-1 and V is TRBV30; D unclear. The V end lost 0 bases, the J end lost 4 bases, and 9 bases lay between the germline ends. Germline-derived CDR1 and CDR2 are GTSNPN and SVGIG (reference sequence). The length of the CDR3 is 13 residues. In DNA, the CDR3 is TGTGCCTGGAGTGTTCGGAGGGTCACTGAAGCTTTCTTT. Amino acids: CAWSVRRVTEAFF. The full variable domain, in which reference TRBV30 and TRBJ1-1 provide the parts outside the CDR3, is SQTIHQWPATLVQPVGSPLSLECTVEGTSNPNLYWYRQAAGRGLQLLFYSVGIGQISSEVPQNLSASRPQDRQFILSSKKLLLSDSGFYLCAWSVRRVTEAFFGQGTRLTVV.

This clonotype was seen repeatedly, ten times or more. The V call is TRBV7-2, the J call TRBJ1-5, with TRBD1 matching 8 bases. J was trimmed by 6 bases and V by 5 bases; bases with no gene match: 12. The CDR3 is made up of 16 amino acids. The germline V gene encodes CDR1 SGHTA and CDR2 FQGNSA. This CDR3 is CASSLQADRVSQPQHF. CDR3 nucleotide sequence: TGTGCCAGCAGCCTACAGGCGGACAGGGTGAGTCAGCCCCAGCATTTT.

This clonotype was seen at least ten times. The CDR3 DNA is TGTGCCAGCATCCCAACAAAGAGCAGGGAGCTGTTTTTT. Translated, it gives CASIPTKSRELFF. The V gene is TRBV28, the J gene TRBJ2-2; D remains ambiguous. V was clipped by 7 bases and J by 9 bases, with 15 bases between them. Germline V gives CDR1 MDHEN, CDR2 SYDVKM. This CDR3 spans 13 amino acids.

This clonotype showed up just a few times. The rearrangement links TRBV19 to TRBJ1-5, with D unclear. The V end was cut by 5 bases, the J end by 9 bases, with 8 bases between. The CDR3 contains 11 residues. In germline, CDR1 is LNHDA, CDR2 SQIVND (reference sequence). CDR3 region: CASSESRPQHF. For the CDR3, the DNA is TGTGCCAGTAGTGAGTCCCGGCCCCAGCATTTT.

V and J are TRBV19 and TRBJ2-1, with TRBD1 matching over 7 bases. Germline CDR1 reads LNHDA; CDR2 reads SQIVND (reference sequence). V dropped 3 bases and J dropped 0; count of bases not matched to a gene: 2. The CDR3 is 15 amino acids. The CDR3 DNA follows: TGTGCCAGTAGTATCGACAGGGACTCCTACAATGAGCAGTTCTTC. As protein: CASSIDRDSYNEQFF. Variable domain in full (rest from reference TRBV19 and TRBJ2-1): DGGITQSPKYLFRKEGQNVTLSCEQNLNHDAMYWYRQDPGQGLRLIYYSQIVNDFQKGDIAEGYSVSREKKESFPLTVTSAQKNPTAFYLCASSIDRDSYNEQFFGPGTRLTVL.

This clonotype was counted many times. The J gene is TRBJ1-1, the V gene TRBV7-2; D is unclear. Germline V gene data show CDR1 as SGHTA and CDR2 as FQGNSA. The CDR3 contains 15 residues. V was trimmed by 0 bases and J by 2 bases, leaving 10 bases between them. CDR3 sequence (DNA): TGTGCCAGCAGCTTAGCGGTAGTTCCTAACACTGAAGCTTTCTTT. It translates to CASSLAVVPNTEAFF.

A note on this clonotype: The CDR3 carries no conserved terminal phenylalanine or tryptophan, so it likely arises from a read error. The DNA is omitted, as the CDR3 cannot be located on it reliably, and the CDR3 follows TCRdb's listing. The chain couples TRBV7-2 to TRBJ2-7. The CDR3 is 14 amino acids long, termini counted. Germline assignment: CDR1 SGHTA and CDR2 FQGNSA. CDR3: CASSFIQPSYEQSL.

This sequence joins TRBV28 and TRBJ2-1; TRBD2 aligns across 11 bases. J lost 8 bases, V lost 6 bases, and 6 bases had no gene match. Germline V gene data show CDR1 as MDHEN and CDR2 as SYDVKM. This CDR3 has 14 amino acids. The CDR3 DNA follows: TGTGCCAGCAGCCTAGCGGGAGGAACCGATGAGCAGTTCTTC. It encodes CASSLAGGTDEQFF.